This T cell receptor (beta chain) was sequenced in a study of naive and memory T cell subsets. The SP2 primer and nested alpha and beta constant region primers amplified ligated cDNA in four rounds. Alpha and beta constant region primers primed reverse transcription for blood and skin samples. A single record per CDR3 protein comes from TCRdb applying MiXCR to the 5' RACE reads. This sample has around 56,000 distinct CDR3 sequences, with less than 10% found just once. TCR cDNA received a 3' ligated oligonucleotide that carried a UMI. RNA was extracted from 2.5 ml of whole blood of healthy adults. Cells were not sorted; total RNA input targeted about 1 to 1000 ng. The germline V and J ends were trimmed by 1 base and 8 bases, with 17 bases remaining between them. This CDR3 is 15 amino acids long.

The chain uses TRBV12-3 or TRBV12-4 and TRBJ1-1, with D possibly being TRBD1 (5 bases). This TCR was sampled from a female donor in good health. The CDR3 DNA is TGTGCCAGCAGTTTAGTTCCACGTCTAGGGGAAGAAGCTTTCTTT. Its translation: CASSLVPRLGEEAFF.